These 27 T cell receptor beta chains share one sample of origin, sequenced in a study of blood T cell repertoires in COVID-19. TCRdb keeps only in-frame clones here, not all; method: immunoSEQ multiplex PCR. In the table there are around 270,000 clones, more than 85% of which are singletons. The material sequenced was peripheral blood. These TCRs come from a man aged 25 to 45 with acute or convalescent COVID-19.

The V call is TRBV7-3, the J call TRBJ1-2; 8 bases fit TRBD1. The CDR3 runs to 15 residues. Trimming cost V 5 bases and J 2 bases; bases outside gene matches: 7. CDR1 and CDR2 (germline): SGHTA, FQGTGA. CDR3 amino acids: CASSPGQGANYGYTF. The DNA for the CDR3 is TGTGCCAGCAGCCCCGGACAGGGCGCCAACTATGGCTACACCTTC.

This clone was observed a single time. The chain couples TRBV11-2 to TRBJ2-7, with 11 bases fitting TRBD1. The germline CDR1 and CDR2 sequences are SGHAT and FQNNGV. CDR3 length equals 14 residues. The J segment lost 3 bases and the V segment lost 5 bases, leaving 3 bases of the junction unmatched. The CDR3 reads CASSTGTGGYEQYF. In nucleotides, the CDR3 is TGTGCCAGCAGCACCGGGACAGGGGGCTACGAGCAGTACTTC.

This clone was seen a single time. This rearrangement joins TRBV10-1 to TRBJ2-5; the D gene is possibly TRBD2 (6 bases). This CDR3 comprises 11 residues. Germline-derived CDR1 and CDR2 are WNHNN and SYGVQD (reference sequence). V lost 10 bases and J lost 5, with 11 bases in between. The CDR3 coding sequence is TGCGCCAACGAGGAGGGGGAGACCCAGTACTTC. Translation: CANEEGETQYF.

The gene calls are TRBV30 and TRBJ1-5, with a possible D match to TRBD1 (5 bases). This CDR3 contains 13 residues. V gave up 3 bases and J gave up 7 bases, with 13 bases separating them. The germline CDR1 and CDR2 sequences are GTSNPN and SVGIG (reference sequence). The CDR3 spells CAWRGGGSQPQHF. CDR3 in DNA: TGTGCCTGGAGGGGGGGAGGGAGCCAGCCCCAGCATTTT.

This clone occurred once. This chain joins TRBV20-1 and TRBJ2-2; TRBD2 agrees at 8 bases. With 6 bases clipped from V and 2 bases from J, the junction kept 5 bases outside the gene matches. This CDR3 comprises 14 residues. CDR1 is DFQATT, CDR2 SNEGSKA, per germline (reference sequence). The CDR3 protein is CSASSGTNTGELFF. The CDR3 DNA is TGCAGTGCGAGTAGCGGGACAAACACCGGGGAGCTGTTTTTT.

The V gene is TRBV7-3, the J gene TRBJ1-1; D perhaps matches TRBD1 (5 bases). From germline, CDR1 is SGHTA and CDR2 FQGTGA. The CDR3 sequence is 13 residues long. The ends were cut back, 4 bases at V and 1 base at J, with 7 bases in the middle. This CDR3 is CASSWGRNTEAFF. The CDR3 coding sequence is TGTGCCAGCAGCTGGGGCAGGAACACTGAAGCTTTCTTT.

V is TRBV2 and J is TRBJ2-2; TRBD1 might be the D (6 bases). The CDR3 is made up of 15 amino acids. The V end was cut by 6 bases, the J end by 1 base, with 12 bases between. Germline CDR1 reads SNHLY; CDR2 reads FYNNEI. CDR3: CASSLTTGNTGELFF. CDR3 in DNA: TGTGCCAGCAGCCTGACGACAGGGAACACCGGGGAGCTGTTTTTT.

V and J are TRBV5-4 and TRBJ2-1; the match to TRBD2 covers 7 bases. Germline V gives CDR1 SGHNT, CDR2 YYREEE (reference sequence). Unmatched junction bases numbered 8, after V lost 0 bases and J lost 5 bases. The CDR3 extends over 16 amino acids. CDR3 protein: CASSLDGAGKNNEQFF. The CDR3 nucleotides are TGTGCCAGCAGCTTGGACGGAGCGGGGAAAAACAATGAGCAGTTCTTC.

As to this clone: The same CDR3 can be traced to other DNA sequences in this sample. The J gene is TRBJ1-3, the V gene TRBV28; TRBD1 agrees at 7 bases. Trimming at V came to 8 bases and at J to 0 bases, leaving 7 bases not matched to a gene. Germline CDR1 is MDHEN and CDR2 is SYDVKM. CDR3 size: 15 residues. Here the CDR3 DNA reads TGTGCCAGCCGATCCGGGACAGTCTCTGGAAACACCATATATTTT. Protein sequence: CASRSGTVSGNTIYF.

The chain joins TRBV9 to TRBJ2-6; tentative D call: TRBD2 (6 bases). Looked up from germline, CDR1 is SGDLS and CDR2 is YYNGEE. This CDR3 is 19 amino acids long. Trimming left V 4 bases short and J 0 bases short, with 20 bases between. The CDR3 region is CASSIQPGDRSSGANVLTF. The CDR3 bases are TGTGCCAGCAGCATCCAACCGGGAGACCGGTCCTCTGGGGCCAACGTCCTGACTTTC.

The chain combines TRBV10-2 with TRBJ2-7, with a possible D match to TRBD1 (6 bases). V was clipped by 5 bases and J by 5 bases, with 16 bases between them. Looked up from germline, CDR1 is WSHSY and CDR2 is SAAADI. This CDR3 comprises 14 residues. Here the CDR3 reads CASSLQGYGDEQYF. In nucleotides, the CDR3 is TGCGCCAGCAGTCTACAGGGTTATGGTGACGAGCAGTACTTC.

The chain carries TRBV6-5 and TRBJ1-4; D possibly corresponds to TRBD1 (5 bases). The CDR3 totals 14 residues. Germline V lookup: CDR1 MNHEY, CDR2 SVGAGI. Trimming removed 9 bases at V and 6 bases at J, with 17 bases between. The CDR3 loop reads CARSKVLGHEKLFF. The CDR3 DNA reads TGTGCCAGATCCAAGGTCTTGGGGCATGAAAAACTGTTTTTT.

The chain recombines TRBV5-5 with TRBJ2-2; 9 nucleotides line up with TRBD2. CDR3 size: 15 residues. The ends lost 5 bases at V and 8 bases at J; junction bases unmatched: 10. Germline CDR1 reads SGHKS; CDR2 reads YYEKEE (reference sequence). The CDR3 region is CASSHPGLATGELFF. CDR3 nucleotides: TGTGCCAGCAGTCATCCGGGACTAGCAACGGGGGAGCTGTTTTTT.

This chain connects TRBV7-8 to TRBJ2-7; 7 bases are a match to TRBD1. Per the germline V gene, CDR1 is SGHVS and CDR2 is FQNEAQ. The CDR3 has 13 amino acids. With 3 bases clipped from V and 2 bases from J, the junction kept 1 base outside the gene matches. CDR3 protein: CASSFDRAYEQYF. Here the CDR3 DNA reads TGTGCCAGCAGCTTTGACAGGGCCTACGAGCAGTACTTC.

This chain links TRBV3-1 (or the pseudogene TRBV3-2) with TRBJ2-5; 7 bases are a match to TRBD2. This CDR3 is 18 amino acids long. Germline-derived CDR1 and CDR2 are LGHDT and YNNKEL (reference sequence). V shed 3 bases, J shed 5 bases, and the junction held 18 bases outside the gene matches. The CDR3 DNA reads as TGTGCCAGCAGCCACAAGGTCGGGGGAGGGCCCTCTTGGGAGACCCAGTACTTC. This translates into CASSHKVGGGPSWETQYF.

The chain uses TRBV24-1 and TRBJ2-1; possibly TRBD2 for D (5 bases). Germline loops: CDR1 KGHDR, CDR2 SFDVKD. Deletions cut 5 bases from V and 6 bases from J, with 16 bases between. The CDR3 covers 15 residues. CDR3 amino acids: CATSATDLGSNEQFF. CDR3 in DNA: TGTGCCACCAGTGCCACGGACTTGGGCAGCAATGAGCAGTTCTTC.

V gene TRBV4-1 combines with J gene TRBJ1-6; D not resolved. V dropped 0 bases and J dropped 0 bases, with 12 bases sitting between them. The length of the CDR3 is 18 residues. Germline loops: CDR1 MGHRA, CDR2 YSYEKL. As DNA, the CDR3 is TGCGCCAGCAGCCAAGATCCAATGGTAGCCTCCTATAATTCACCCCTCCACTTT. It is translated as CASSQDPMVASYNSPLHF.

The table lists this clone with a count of one. V is TRBV30 and J is TRBJ1-2; a weak D match, TRBD1 (5 bases). The CDR3 contains 12 residues. The germline V gene has CDR1 GTSNPN and CDR2 SVGIG (reference sequence). The V gene lost 4 bases and the J gene lost 8 bases, with 14 bases spanning the gap. The chain's CDR3 is CAWNAGNRGYTF. Written as DNA, the CDR3 is TGTGCCTGGAACGCAGGGAATCGCGGCTACACCTTC.

The rearrangement joins TRBV5-6 to TRBJ1-2; D perhaps matches TRBD1 (5 bases). V dropped 3 bases and J dropped 4 bases, with 19 bases sitting between them. The CDR3 sequence is 16 residues long. Germline V lookup: CDR1 SGHDT, CDR2 YYEEEE. The CDR3: CASSSRGGHETYGYTF. CDR3 bases: TGTGCCAGCAGCTCCAGAGGCGGACACGAGACCTATGGCTACACCTTC.

The gene calls are TRBV3-1 (or the pseudogene TRBV3-2) and TRBJ2-7; 8 bases are shared with TRBD1. This CDR3 has 16 residues. With V trimmed by 1 base and J by 0 bases, 5 bases remained unmatched. CDR1 is LGHDT and CDR2 is YNNKEL in the germline V gene (reference sequence). The chain's CDR3 is CASSQGSGGPSYEQYF. CDR3 DNA sequence: TGTGCCAGCAGCCAAGGTTCAGGGGGCCCCTCCTACGAGCAGTACTTC.

The rearrangement uses TRBV5-1 and TRBJ2-3; maybe TRBD2 (5 bases). This CDR3 contains 13 residues. With 4 bases removed from V and 6 bases from J, the gap between germline ends came to 12 bases. Germline CDR1 and CDR2: SGHRS and YFSETQ. The CDR3 region is CASSGRLRDTQYF. For the CDR3, the DNA is TGCGCCAGCAGCGGACGACTAAGGGATACGCAGTATTTT.

The V call is TRBV29-1, the J call TRBJ2-1; no clear D. Germline CDR1 reads SQVTM; CDR2 reads ANQGSEA. This CDR3 comprises 11 residues. V lost 6 bases and J 5 bases, leaving 8 bases between the germline ends. The CDR3 reads CSVQANNEQFF. The CDR3 DNA reads as TGCAGCGTACAAGCGAACAATGAGCAGTTCTTC.

V is TRBV30 and J is TRBJ1-5; possible D gene TRBD1, 6 bases. V lost 1 base, J lost 7 bases, and 17 bases lay in between. Germline V gene data show CDR1 as GTSNPN and CDR2 as SVGIG (reference sequence). CDR3 length equals 15 residues. Here the CDR3 reads CAWSEGTIGRQPQHF. As DNA, the CDR3 is TGTGCCTGGAGTGAAGGGACAATAGGGCGACAGCCCCAGCATTTT.

The chain recombines TRBV7-8 with TRBJ1-1; 7 nucleotides align to TRBD1. The CDR3 spans 16 residues. The germline CDR1 and CDR2 sequences are SGHVS and FQNEAQ. V lost 4 bases to trimming and J lost 0 bases; unmatched junction nucleotides: 8. The CDR3 loop is CASSSRGGGMNTEAFF. The DNA for the CDR3 is TGTGCCAGCAGCTCCCGTGGAGGGGGCATGAACACTGAAGCTTTCTTT. Drawing the rest from reference TRBV7-8 and TRBJ1-1, the complete variable domain is GAGVSQSPRYKVAKRGQDVALRCDPISGHVSLFWYQQALGQGPEFLTYFQNEAQLDKSGLPSDRFFAERPEGSVSTLKIQRTQQEDSAVYLCASSSRGGGMNTEAFFGQGTRLTVV.

The chain employs TRBV20-1 and TRBJ1-2; a weak D match, TRBD1 (6 bases). Trimming pared 3 bases from V and 3 bases from J, leaving 11 bases between. The CDR3 extends over 13 amino acids. CDR1 is DFQATT, CDR2 SNEGSKA, per germline (reference sequence). DNA for the CDR3: TGCAGTGCTAGTGCAGGGGTATACTATGGCTACACCTTC. Protein product: CSASAGVYYGYTF.

The rearrangement joins TRBV28 to TRBJ1-5, with 7 bases identical to TRBD1. V trimming: 7 bases; J trimming: 3 bases; junction bases outside the gene matches: 6. Germline lookup yields CDR1 MDHEN and CDR2 SYDVKM. This CDR3 is built from 14 residues. CDR3 sequence reads: CASTTQGTNQPQHF. In nucleotides, the CDR3 is TGTGCCAGCACCACACAGGGGACCAATCAGCCCCAGCATTTT. Supplemented by reference TRBV28 and TRBJ1-5, the full variable domain reads DVKVTQSSRYLVKRTGEKVFLECVQDMDHENMFWYRQDPGLGLRLIYFSYDVKMKEKGDIPEGYSVSREKKERFSLILESASTNQTSMYLCASTTQGTNQPQHFGDGTRLSIL.

J is TRBJ2-1 and V is TRBV9, with D possibly matching TRBD1 (6 bases). Germline V lookup: CDR1 SGDLS, CDR2 YYNGEE. V lost 0 bases and J lost 3, with 13 bases in between. The CDR3 is 16 amino acids. The CDR3 nucleotides read TGTGCCAGCAGCGTAGCCCAGGGGAGCTACTACAATGAGCAGTTCTTC. Encoded protein: CASSVAQGSYYNEQFF.